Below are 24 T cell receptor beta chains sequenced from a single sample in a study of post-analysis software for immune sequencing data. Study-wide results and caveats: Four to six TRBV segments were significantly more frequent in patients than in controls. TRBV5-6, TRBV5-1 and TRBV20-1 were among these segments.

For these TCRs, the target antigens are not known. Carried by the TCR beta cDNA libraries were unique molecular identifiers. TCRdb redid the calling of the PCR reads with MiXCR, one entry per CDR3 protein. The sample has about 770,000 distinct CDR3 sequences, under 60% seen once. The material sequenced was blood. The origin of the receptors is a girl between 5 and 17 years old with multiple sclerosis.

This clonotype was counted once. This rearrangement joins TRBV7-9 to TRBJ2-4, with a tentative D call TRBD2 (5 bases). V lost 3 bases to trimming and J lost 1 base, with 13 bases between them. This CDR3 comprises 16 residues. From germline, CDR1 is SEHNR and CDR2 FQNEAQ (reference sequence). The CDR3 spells CASSLNSGWAKNIQYF. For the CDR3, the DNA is TGTGCCAGCAGCTTGAACAGCGGTTGGGCCAAAAACATTCAGTACTTC.

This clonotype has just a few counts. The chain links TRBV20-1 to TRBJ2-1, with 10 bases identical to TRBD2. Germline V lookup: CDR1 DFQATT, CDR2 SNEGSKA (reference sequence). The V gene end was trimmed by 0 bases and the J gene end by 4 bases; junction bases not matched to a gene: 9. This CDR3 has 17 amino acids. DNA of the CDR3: TGCAGTGCTAGAGATCCCGTAGCGGGAGGTTTTTACAATGAGCAGTTCTTC. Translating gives CSARDPVAGGFYNEQFF.

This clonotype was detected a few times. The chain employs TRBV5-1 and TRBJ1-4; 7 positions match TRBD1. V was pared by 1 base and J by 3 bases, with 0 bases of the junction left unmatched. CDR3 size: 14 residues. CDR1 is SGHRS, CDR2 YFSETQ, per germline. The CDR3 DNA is TGCGCCAGCAGCTTGACAGGGGCTAATGAAAAACTGTTTTTT. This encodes CASSLTGANEKLFF.

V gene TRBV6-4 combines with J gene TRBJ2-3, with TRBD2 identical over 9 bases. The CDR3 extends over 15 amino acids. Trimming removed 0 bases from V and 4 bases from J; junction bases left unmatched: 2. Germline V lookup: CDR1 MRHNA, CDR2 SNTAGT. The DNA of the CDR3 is TGTGCCAGCAGTGACTCCGCGGGAGGGCCAGATACGCAGTATTTT. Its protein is CASSDSAGGPDTQYF.

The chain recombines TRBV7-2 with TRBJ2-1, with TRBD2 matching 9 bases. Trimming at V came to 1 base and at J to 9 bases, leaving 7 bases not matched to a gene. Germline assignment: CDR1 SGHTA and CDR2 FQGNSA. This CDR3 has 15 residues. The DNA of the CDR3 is TGTGCCAGCAGCTTAGAGGCTAGCGGGAACGGTGAGCAGTTCTTC. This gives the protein CASSLEASGNGEQFF.

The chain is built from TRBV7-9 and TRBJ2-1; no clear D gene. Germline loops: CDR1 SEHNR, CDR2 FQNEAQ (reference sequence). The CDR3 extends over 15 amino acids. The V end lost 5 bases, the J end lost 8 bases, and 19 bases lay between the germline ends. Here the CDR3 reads CASSPPDASRDEQFF. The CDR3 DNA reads TGTGCCAGCAGCCCACCGGACGCAAGTAGGGATGAGCAGTTCTTC.

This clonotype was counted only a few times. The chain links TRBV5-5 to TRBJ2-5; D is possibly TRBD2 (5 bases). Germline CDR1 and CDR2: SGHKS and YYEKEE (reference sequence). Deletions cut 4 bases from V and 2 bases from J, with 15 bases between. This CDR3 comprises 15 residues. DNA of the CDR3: TGTGCCAGCAGCCAAACTACAGCGGTGCAAGAGACCCAGTACTTC. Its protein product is CASSQTTAVQETQYF.

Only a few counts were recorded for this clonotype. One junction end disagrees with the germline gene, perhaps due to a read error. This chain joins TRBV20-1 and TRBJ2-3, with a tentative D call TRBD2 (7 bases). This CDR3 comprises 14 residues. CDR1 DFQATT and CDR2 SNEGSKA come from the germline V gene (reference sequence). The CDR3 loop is CSAGGGGGTDAQYF. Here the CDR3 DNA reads TGCAGTGCTGGGGGCGGGGGAGGCACAGATGCGCAGTATTTT.

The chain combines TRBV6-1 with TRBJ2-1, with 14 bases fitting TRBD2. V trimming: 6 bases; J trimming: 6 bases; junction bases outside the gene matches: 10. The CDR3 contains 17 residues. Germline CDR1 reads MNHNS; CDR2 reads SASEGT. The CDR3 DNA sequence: TGTGCCAGCAGAATGTCCGGGACTAGCGGGAGAGGCAATGAGCAGTTCTTC. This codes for CASRMSGTSGRGNEQFF.

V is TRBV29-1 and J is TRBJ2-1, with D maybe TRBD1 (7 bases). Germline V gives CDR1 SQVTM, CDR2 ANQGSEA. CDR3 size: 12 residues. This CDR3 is CSAGQLNNEQFF. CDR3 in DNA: TGCAGTGCGGGACAGTTAAACAATGAGCAGTTCTTC.

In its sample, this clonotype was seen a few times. DNA of the CDR3: TGCAGTGCTAGAGATACTTACGGACCCTATGGCTACACCTTC. It codes for CSARDTYGPYGYTF. The rearrangement links TRBV20-1 to TRBJ1-2; D remains ambiguous. This CDR3 is 14 amino acids long. CDR1 and CDR2 from the germline V gene are DFQATT and SNEGSKA (reference sequence). V was trimmed by 0 bases and J by 4 bases, leaving 12 bases between them.

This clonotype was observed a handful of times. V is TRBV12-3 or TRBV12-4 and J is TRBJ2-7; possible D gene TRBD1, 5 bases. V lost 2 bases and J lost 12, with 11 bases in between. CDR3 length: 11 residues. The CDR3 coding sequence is TGTGCCAGCAGTTTAAAGGGCAGGGCGTACTTC. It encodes CASSLKGRAYF.

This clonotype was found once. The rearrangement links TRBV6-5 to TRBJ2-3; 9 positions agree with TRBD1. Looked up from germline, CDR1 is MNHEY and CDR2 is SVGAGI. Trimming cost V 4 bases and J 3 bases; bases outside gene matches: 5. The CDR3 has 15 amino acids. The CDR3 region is CASSLGDRVTDTQYF. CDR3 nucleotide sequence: TGTGCCAGCAGTTTAGGGGACAGGGTAACAGATACGCAGTATTTT.

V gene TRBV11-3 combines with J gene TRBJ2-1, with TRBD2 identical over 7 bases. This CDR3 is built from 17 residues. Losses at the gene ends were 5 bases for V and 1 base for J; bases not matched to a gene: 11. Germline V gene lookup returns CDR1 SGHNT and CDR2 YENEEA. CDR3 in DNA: TGTGCCAGCAGCCCCGATCCCGGGAGGCCTTCCTACAATGAGCAGTTCTTC. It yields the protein CASSPDPGRPSYNEQFF.

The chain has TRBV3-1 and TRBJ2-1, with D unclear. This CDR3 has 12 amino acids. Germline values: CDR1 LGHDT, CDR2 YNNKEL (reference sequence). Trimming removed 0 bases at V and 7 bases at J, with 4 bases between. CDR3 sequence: CASSQDVNEQFF. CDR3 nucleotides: TGTGCCAGCAGCCAAGATGTGAATGAGCAGTTCTTC.

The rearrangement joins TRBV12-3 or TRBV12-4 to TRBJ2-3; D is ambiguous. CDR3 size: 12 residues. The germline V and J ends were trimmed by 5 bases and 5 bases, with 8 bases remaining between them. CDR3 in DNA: TGTGCCAGCAGTATGCGAAAAGATACGCAGTATTTT. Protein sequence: CASSMRKDTQYF.

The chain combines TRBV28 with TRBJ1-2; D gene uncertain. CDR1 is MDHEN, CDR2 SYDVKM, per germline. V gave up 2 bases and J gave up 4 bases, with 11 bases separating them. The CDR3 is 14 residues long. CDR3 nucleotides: TGTGCCAGCAGTTTACCATTCGGTCCCTATGGCTACACCTTC. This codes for CASSLPFGPYGYTF.

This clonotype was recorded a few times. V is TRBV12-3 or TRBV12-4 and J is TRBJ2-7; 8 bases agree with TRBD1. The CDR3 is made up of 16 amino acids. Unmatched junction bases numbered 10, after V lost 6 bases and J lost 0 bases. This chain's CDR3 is CASRSSDRGPSYEQYF. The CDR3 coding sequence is TGTGCCAGCAGATCTTCCGACAGGGGCCCCTCCTACGAGCAGTACTTC.

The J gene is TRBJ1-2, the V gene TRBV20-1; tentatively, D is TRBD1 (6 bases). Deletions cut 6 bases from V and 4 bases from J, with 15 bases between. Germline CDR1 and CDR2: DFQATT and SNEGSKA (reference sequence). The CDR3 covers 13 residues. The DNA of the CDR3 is TGCAGTGCCACCATTGGAGGGGGCTATGGCTACACCTTC. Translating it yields CSATIGGGYGYTF.

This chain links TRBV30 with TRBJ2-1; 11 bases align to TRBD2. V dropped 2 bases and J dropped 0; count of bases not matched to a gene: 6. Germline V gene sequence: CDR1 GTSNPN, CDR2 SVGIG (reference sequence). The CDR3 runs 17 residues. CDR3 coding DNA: TGTGCCTGGAGTCGCCTAGCGGGAGGTAACTCCTACAATGAGCAGTTCTTC. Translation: CAWSRLAGGNSYNEQFF.

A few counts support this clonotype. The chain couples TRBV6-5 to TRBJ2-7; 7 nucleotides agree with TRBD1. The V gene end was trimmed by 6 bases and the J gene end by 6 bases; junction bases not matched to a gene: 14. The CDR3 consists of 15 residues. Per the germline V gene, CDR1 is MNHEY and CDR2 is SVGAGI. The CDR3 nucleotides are TGTGCCAGCAGCCCTGGACAGGCCAATCGGGGCGAGCAGTACTTC. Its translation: CASSPGQANRGEQYF.

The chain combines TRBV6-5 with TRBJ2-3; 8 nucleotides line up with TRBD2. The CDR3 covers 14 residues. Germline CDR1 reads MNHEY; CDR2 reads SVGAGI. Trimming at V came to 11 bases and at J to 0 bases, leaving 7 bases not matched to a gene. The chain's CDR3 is CAGGRTASTDTQYF. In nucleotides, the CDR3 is TGTGCCGGCGGGAGGACGGCCAGCACAGATACGCAGTATTTT.

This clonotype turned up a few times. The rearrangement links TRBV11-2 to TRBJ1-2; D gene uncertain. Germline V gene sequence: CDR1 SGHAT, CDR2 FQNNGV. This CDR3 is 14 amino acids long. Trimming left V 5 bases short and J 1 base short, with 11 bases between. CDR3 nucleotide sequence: TGTGCCAGCAGCCCCCCGACGGATAACTATGGCTACACCTTC. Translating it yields CASSPPTDNYGYTF.

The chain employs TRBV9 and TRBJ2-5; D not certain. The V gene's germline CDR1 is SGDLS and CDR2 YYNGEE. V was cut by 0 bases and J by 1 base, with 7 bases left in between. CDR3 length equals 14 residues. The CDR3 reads CASSVGPSQETQYF. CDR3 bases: TGTGCCAGCAGCGTAGGGCCTAGCCAAGAGACCCAGTACTTC.